Listed below are T cell receptor beta chains from one sample, sequenced in a study of T cell responses to AZD1222 COVID-19 vaccine. Profiling relied on immunoSEQ multiplex PCR, and the TCRdb table lists in-frame clones only, not all of them. The table shows around 110,000 clones, with roughly 87% occurring only once. This specimen was peripheral blood, taken on day 0 of AZD1222 vaccination. Receptor source: an adult in good health. The conserved cysteine and the conserved F or W are not part of the CDR3 here.

j_call v_call cdr3_aa
TRBJ1-5 TRBV4-2 ASSQGSNQPQH
TRBJ2-7 TRBV28 ASRGTITYEQY
TRBJ1-1 TRBV28 ASSPQGFGRQRTEAF
TRBJ2-3 TRBV3-1/TRBV3-2 ASSPRIAGGTDTQY
TRBJ2-2 TRBV6-6 ASSYGPNSRELF
TRBJ1-2 TRBV24-1 ATSDFRGSDYGYT
TRBJ2-1 TRBV6-6 ASNGRDPSSYNEQF
TRBJ1-2 TRBV7-8 ASSLGTGGSGNYGYT
TRBJ2-3 TRBV7-3 ASSLIGTHFTDTQY
TRBJ2-1 TRBV3-1/TRBV3-2 ASSQVSGLAGVEQF
TRBJ1-5 TRBV10-3 AISSGGLNQPQH
TRBJ2-2 TRBV5-4 ASSWGTGELF
TRBJ1-3 TRBV6-6 ATSQGNTIY
TRBJ2-3 TRBV14 ASSQGRGRTDTQY
TRBJ2-7 TRBV6-5 ASSSRAGGSSYEQY
TRBJ1-5 TRBV18 ASSRSLEEPQH
TRBJ2-7 TRBV7-8 ASSPPEAGRIYEQY